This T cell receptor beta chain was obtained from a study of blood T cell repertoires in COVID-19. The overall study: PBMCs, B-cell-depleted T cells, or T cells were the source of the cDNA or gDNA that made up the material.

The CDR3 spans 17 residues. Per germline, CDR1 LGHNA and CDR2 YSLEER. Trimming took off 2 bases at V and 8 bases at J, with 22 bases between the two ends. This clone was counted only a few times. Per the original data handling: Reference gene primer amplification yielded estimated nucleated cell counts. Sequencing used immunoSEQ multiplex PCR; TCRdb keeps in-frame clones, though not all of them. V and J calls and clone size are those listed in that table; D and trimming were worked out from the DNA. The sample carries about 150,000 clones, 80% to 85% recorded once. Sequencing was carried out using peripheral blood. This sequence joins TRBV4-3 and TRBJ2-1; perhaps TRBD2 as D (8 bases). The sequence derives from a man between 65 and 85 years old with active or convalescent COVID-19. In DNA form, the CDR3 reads TGCGCCAGCAGCCAACACTCTAGCGGGTACCAGGGGGATGAGCAGTTCTTC. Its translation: CASSQHSSGYQGDEQFF.